The 3 T cell receptor beta chains reported below all come from one sample, sequenced in a study of Graves' ophthalmopathy and Graves' hyperthyroidism. As the template, RNA transcripts were used to amplify TCR beta CDR3 regions. The first-round RT-PCR employed HTBI primers together with the Qiagen OneStep RT-PCR kit. A multiplex PCR was then performed as the second round. Each CDR3 protein is one row after TCRdb ran MiXCR on the multiplex PCR reads. The table lists around 670,000 distinct CDR3 sequences, roughly two fifths of them singletons. The material sequenced was peripheral blood. The receptors stem from an adult man with Graves' ophthalmopathy.

The chain couples TRBV7-9 to TRBJ2-6, with D perhaps matching TRBD2 (7 bases). Trimming cost V 4 bases and J 11 bases, with 15 bases left between them. The CDR3 is 14 amino acids. Germline CDR1 and CDR2: SEHNR and FQNEAQ (reference sequence). In DNA form, the CDR3 reads TGTGCCAGCAGCTCCATAGGGGGGGCGGACGTCCTGACTTTC. This encodes CASSSIGGADVLTF. Drawing the rest from reference TRBV7-9 and TRBJ2-6, the complete variable domain is DTGVSQNPRHKITKRGQNVTFRCDPISEHNRLYWYRQTLGQGPEFLTYFQNEAQLEKSRLLSDRFSAERPKGSFSTLEIQRTEQGDSAMYLCASSSIGGADVLTFGAGSRLTVL.

The sample holds many counts of this clonotype. This CDR3 is CASSLRATTGSPLHF. In nucleotides, the CDR3 is TGTGCCAGCAGTTTACGGGCCACAACTGGTTCACCCCTCCACTTT. The V and J genes are TRBV12-3 or TRBV12-4 and TRBJ1-6; D gene ambiguous. Trimming took 2 bases from V and 9 from J, leaving 14 bases between them. The CDR3 is 15 residues long.

This clonotype was counted many times. The rearrangement joins TRBV25-1 to TRBJ2-5; D remains unclear. V lost 0 bases, J lost 3 bases, and 14 bases lay in between. In germline, CDR1 is MGHDK, CDR2 SYGVNS. This CDR3 contains 16 residues. The CDR3 DNA follows: TGTGCCAGCAGTGAATATCGACACATTACCGAAGAGACCCAGTACTTC. Translation: CASSEYRHITEETQYF.